This T cell receptor beta chain was observed in a study of T-cell reconstitution after alpha-beta-depleted transplantation in children. Overall study findings and caveats: Expanded graft clones, several hundred of them, were reportedly the source of alpha-beta T cells about two months after transplant.

As it was prepared, the TCRbeta library received unique molecular identifiers. Via MiXCR, TCRdb re-called the PCR reads, giving one row per CDR3 protein. The data hold approximately 490,000 distinct CDR3 sequences, with over 9.5% observed a single time. This clonotype was counted only a few times. The target antigen is unknown. The CDR3 consists of 15 residues. Losses at the gene ends were 1 base for V and 5 bases for J; bases not matched to a gene: 6. The sequence came from a child aged 2-15 years with inherited bone marrow failure, due to receive a stem cell transplant. The specimen comprised PBMCs, sampled before TCRalphabeta/CD19-depleted stem cell transplant. This sequence joins TRBV12-3 or TRBV12-4 and TRBJ2-3; TRBD1 agrees at 7 bases. The CDR3: CASSLGGGAIDTQYF. The CDR3 DNA reads TGTGCCAGCAGTTTAGGAGGGGGCGCGATAGATACGCAGTATTTT.